These T cell receptor beta chains were read from a single sample in a study of CD8 T cells in ankylosing spondylitis. TCRdb redid the calling of the 5' RACE reads with MiXCR, one entry per CDR3 protein. This repertoire shows around 300,000 distinct CDR3 sequences, about 9.9% found once; its top ten account for roughly 9.2%. The source material was blood, either unsorted or a sorted T cell fraction (not recorded which). Source of these receptors: a female donor with ankylosing spondylitis or in good health (not recorded which). The CDR3 runs from the conserved cysteine through the conserved F or W. Fields, in order: clone size, D gene, V gene, J gene, CDR3 protein, CDR3 DNA. D genes are given only for firm matches. Clone size is not always given. Where it is, it says once, few, many or a class for expanded clones.

clone size: many; D gene: .; V gene: TRBV3-1; J gene: TRBJ2-1; CDR3 protein: CASSQEGKIQFF; CDR3 DNA: TGTGCCAGCAGCCAAGAAGGCAAGATACAGTTCTTC
clone size: many; D gene: TRBD1; V gene: TRBV29-1; J gene: TRBJ2-7; CDR3 protein: CSAGQAEGEQYF; CDR3 DNA: TGCAGCGCCGGACAGGCCGAGGGAGAGCAGTACTTC
clone size: many; D gene: .; V gene: TRBV12-3/TRBV12-4; J gene: TRBJ2-3; CDR3 protein: CASSLTADTQYF; CDR3 DNA: TGTGCCAGCAGTTTAACTGCGGATACGCAGTATTTT
clone size: .; D gene: TRBD2; V gene: TRBV20-1; J gene: TRBJ2-7; CDR3 protein: CSDLAGGPGDFYQYF; CDR3 DNA: TGCAGTGACCTAGCGGGAGGGCCTGGCGATTTTTACCAGTACTTC
clone size: .; D gene: TRBD2; V gene: TRBV29-1; J gene: TRBJ2-7; CDR3 protein: CSVRTSGRAGAYEQYF; CDR3 DNA: TGCAGCGTACGGACTAGCGGGAGGGCCGGGGCCTACGAGCAGTACTTC
clone size: many; D gene: .; V gene: TRBV6-1; J gene: TRBJ1-5; CDR3 protein: CASSEVWQGGDQPQHF; CDR3 DNA: TGTGCCAGCAGTGAGGTTTGGCAGGGAGGGGATCAGCCCCAGCATTTT
clone size: many; D gene: .; V gene: TRBV5-1; J gene: TRBJ2-1; CDR3 protein: CASSLPTDEQFF; CDR3 DNA: TGCGCCAGCAGCTTGCCGACCGATGAGCAGTTCTTC
clone size: .; D gene: TRBD2; V gene: TRBV5-4; J gene: TRBJ2-7; CDR3 protein: CASSHPLAGEGEQYF; CDR3 DNA: TGTGCCAGCAGCCACCCACTAGCGGGAGAGGGCGAGCAGTACTTC
clone size: many; D gene: .; V gene: TRBV7-8; J gene: TRBJ1-1; CDR3 protein: CASSLDIVGMNTEAFF; CDR3 DNA: TGTGCCAGCAGCTTAGATATTGTCGGGATGAACACTGAAGCTTTCTTT
clone size: .; D gene: TRBD2; V gene: TRBV7-8; J gene: TRBJ2-7; CDR3 protein: CASSLAGLARRHTYEQYF; CDR3 DNA: TGTGCCAGCAGCTTAGCAGGACTAGCGCGCCGCCACACCTACGAGCAGTACTTC
clone size: .; D gene: TRBD1; V gene: TRBV19; J gene: TRBJ2-4; CDR3 protein: CASSIIPTGPKNIQYF; CDR3 DNA: TGTGCCAGTAGTATAATCCCGACAGGGCCCAAAAACATTCAGTACTTC
clone size: many; D gene: TRBD1; V gene: TRBV5-1; J gene: TRBJ1-1; CDR3 protein: CASSRDGTGGNTEAFF; CDR3 DNA: TGCGCCAGCAGCCGAGATGGGACAGGGGGGAACACTGAAGCTTTCTTT
clone size: many; D gene: TRBD2; V gene: TRBV24-1; J gene: TRBJ2-2; CDR3 protein: CATSEPSGREVTGELFF; CDR3 DNA: TGTGCCACCAGTGAGCCTAGCGGGAGAGAAGTAACCGGGGAGCTGTTTTTT
clone size: many; D gene: .; V gene: TRBV3-1; J gene: TRBJ1-1; CDR3 protein: CASSPLLRPTEAFF; CDR3 DNA: TGTGCCAGCAGCCCGTTGCTACGGCCCACTGAAGCTTTCTTT
clone size: .; D gene: TRBD1; V gene: TRBV3-1; J gene: TRBJ2-2; CDR3 protein: CASSQGTGNTGELFF; CDR3 DNA: TGTGCCAGCAGCCAAGGGACAGGAAACACCGGGGAGCTGTTTTTT
clone size: many; D gene: .; V gene: TRBV29-1; J gene: TRBJ1-6; CDR3 protein: CSVKGQPNSPLHF; CDR3 DNA: TGCAGCGTTAAAGGACAGCCCAATTCACCCCTCCACTTT
clone size: many; D gene: .; V gene: TRBV27; J gene: TRBJ1-5; CDR3 protein: CASRYRANQPQHF; CDR3 DNA: TGTGCCAGCAGATACAGAGCCAATCAGCCCCAGCATTTT
clone size: .; D gene: TRBD2; V gene: TRBV3-1; J gene: TRBJ2-1; CDR3 protein: CASSQGSMLAGLIF; CDR3 DNA: TGTGCCAGCAGCCAAGGTTCAATGCTAGCGGGGTTAATCTTC
clone size: many; D gene: TRBD1; V gene: TRBV5-1; J gene: TRBJ2-5; CDR3 protein: CASSLGTGEVTQYF; CDR3 DNA: TGCGCCAGCAGCTTGGGGACAGGGGAAGTGACCCAGTACTTC